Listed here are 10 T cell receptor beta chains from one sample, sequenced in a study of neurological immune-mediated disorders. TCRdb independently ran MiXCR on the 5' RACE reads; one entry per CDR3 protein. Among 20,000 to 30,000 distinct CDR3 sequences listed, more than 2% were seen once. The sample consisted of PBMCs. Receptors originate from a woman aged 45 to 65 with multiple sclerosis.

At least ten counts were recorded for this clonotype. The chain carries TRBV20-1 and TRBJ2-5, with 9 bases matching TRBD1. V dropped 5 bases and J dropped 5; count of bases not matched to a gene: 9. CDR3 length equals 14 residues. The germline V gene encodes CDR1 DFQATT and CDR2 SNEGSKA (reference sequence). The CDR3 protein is CSACRDRARETQYF. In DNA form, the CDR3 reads TGCAGTGCTTGCAGGGACAGGGCGCGGGAGACCCAGTACTTC.

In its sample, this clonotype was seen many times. The CDR3 DNA is TGTGCCATCAGTGAAGACAGGGGAAACTACGAGCAGTACTTC. Amino acids: CAISEDRGNYEQYF. The rearrangement joins TRBV10-3 to TRBJ2-7; TRBD1 aligns across 8 bases. The CDR3 is 14 residues long. Germline V gene lookup returns CDR1 ENHRY and CDR2 SYGVKD. V lost 3 bases, J lost 3 bases, and 4 bases stayed unmatched.

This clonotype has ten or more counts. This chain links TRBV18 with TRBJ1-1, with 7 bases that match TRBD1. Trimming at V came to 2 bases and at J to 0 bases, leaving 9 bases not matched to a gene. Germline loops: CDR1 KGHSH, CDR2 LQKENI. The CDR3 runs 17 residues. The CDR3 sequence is CASSPKWMGQLNTEAFF. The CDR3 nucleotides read TGTGCCAGCTCACCAAAATGGATGGGACAGTTGAACACTGAAGCTTTCTTT.

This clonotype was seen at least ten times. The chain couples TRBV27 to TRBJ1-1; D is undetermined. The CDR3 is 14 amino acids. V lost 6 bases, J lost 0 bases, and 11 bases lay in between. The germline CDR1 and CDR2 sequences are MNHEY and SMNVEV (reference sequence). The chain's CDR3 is CASRGAGMNTEAFF. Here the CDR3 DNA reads TGTGCCAGCAGGGGCGCGGGTATGAACACTGAAGCTTTCTTT.

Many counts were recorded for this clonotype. The CDR3 loop reads CSAGPDRGDYGYTF. CDR3 nucleotides: TGCAGTGCTGGACCGGACAGGGGCGACTATGGCTACACCTTC. The rearrangement uses TRBV20-1 and TRBJ1-2, with 9 bases fitting TRBD1. The CDR3 is 14 amino acids. Germline CDR1 and CDR2: DFQATT and SNEGSKA (reference sequence). J was trimmed by 3 bases and V by 5 bases; bases with no gene match: 7.

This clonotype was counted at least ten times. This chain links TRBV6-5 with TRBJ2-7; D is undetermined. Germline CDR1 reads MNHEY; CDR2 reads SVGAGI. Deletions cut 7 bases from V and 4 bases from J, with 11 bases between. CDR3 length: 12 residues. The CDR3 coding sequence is TGTGCCAGCAAAACTGGGAAGTACGAGCAGTACTTC. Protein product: CASKTGKYEQYF.

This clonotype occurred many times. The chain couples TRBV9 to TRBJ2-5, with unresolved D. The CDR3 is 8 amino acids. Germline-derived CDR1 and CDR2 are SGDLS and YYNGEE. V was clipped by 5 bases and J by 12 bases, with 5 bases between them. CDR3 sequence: CASRAKYF. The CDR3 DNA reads TGTGCCAGCAGGGCCAAGTACTTC.

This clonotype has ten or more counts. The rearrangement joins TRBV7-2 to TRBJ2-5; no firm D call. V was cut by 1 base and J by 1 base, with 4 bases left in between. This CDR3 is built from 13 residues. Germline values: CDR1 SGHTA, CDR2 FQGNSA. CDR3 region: CASSLEIQETQYF. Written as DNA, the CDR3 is TGTGCCAGCAGCTTAGAGATCCAAGAGACCCAGTACTTC.

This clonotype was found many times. The CDR3 DNA reads as TGTGCCAGCAGCTACCAGCCGGTAGGCTCTGGAAACACCATATATTTT. This encodes CASSYQPVGSGNTIYF. This rearrangement joins TRBV11-2 to TRBJ1-3; D not resolved. Germline V lookup: CDR1 SGHAT, CDR2 FQNNGV. V lost 4 bases and J lost 0, with 13 bases in between. The CDR3 contains 16 residues.

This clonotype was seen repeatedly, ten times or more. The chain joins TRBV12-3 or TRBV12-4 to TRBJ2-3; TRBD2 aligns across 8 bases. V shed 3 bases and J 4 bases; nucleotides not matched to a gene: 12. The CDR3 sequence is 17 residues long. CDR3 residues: CASSFVAGPRPPDTQYF. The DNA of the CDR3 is TGTGCCAGCAGTTTCGTAGCGGGACCCCGCCCCCCAGATACGCAGTATTTT.